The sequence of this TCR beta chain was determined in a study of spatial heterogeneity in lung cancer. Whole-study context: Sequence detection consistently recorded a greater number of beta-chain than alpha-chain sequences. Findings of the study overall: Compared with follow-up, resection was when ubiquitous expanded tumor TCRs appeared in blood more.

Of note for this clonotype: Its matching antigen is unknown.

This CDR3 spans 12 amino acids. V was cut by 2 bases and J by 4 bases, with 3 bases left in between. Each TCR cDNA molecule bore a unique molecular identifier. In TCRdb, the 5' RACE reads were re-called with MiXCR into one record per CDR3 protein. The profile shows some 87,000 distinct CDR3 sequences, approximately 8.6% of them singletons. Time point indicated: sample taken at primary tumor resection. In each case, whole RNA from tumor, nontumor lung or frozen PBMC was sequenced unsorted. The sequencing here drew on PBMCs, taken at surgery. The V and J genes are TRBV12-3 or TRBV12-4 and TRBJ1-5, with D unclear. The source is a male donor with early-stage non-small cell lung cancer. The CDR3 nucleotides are TGTGCCAGCAGTTTAACGAATCAGCCCCAGCATTTT. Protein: CASSLTNQPQHF.